Described below is a single TCR beta chain sequence and its context. Looked up from germline, CDR1 is SGHAT and CDR2 is FQNNGV. The CDR3 runs 13 residues. V was trimmed by 3 bases and J by 6 bases, leaving 11 bases between them. The data were taken from a study of OX40 agonist ivuxolimab in advanced cancers. Study-level background: The drug used for patients, ivuxolimab, was an agonistic anti-OX40 (CD134) antibody. Mean age about 60 years, range 23 to 79; 82.7% male.

Using immunoSEQ multiplex PCR, the repertoire was profiled, and TCRdb retains in-frame clones only, with some absent. Of about 48,000 clones listed, less than 85% are singletons. V is TRBV11-2 and J is TRBJ1-1, with unresolved D. This TCR came from an adult with an advanced solid tumor such as melanoma, head and neck, liver or kidney cancer. The specimen comprised CD4+ or CD8+ T cells sorted from blood, sampled in a trial of the OX40 agonist ivuxolimab. CDR3 nucleotide sequence: TGTGCCAGCAGCTTTACCATCGAGGCTGAAGCTTTCTTT. It is translated as CASSFTIEAEAFF.